The rows below give T cell receptor beta chains drawn from one sample of a study of response to subunit inactivated influenza vaccine. TCRdb ran MiXCR on the RT-PCR reads and lists one entry per CDR3 protein. This table holds almost 250,000 distinct CDR3 sequences, 12% found once. Sequencing was performed on non-naive T cells sorted from PBMCs, taken around 14 days before vaccination. The receptors come from a man aged 50-60 years who received an inactivated influenza vaccine. CDR3s leave out the opening cysteine and the closing phenylalanine or tryptophan. The order of the fields is CDR3 protein, V gene, D gene, J gene. D genes are given only for firm matches.

ASSFDTGELF	TRBV6-2/TRBV6-3	.	TRBJ2-2
SASGGQGYEQF	TRBV20-1	.	TRBJ2-1
ASSQGPGGAPTGELF	TRBV4-3	TRBD2	TRBJ2-2
ASSFSGNNEKLF	TRBV28	.	TRBJ1-4
ASSQDEGSRELF	TRBV4-3	.	TRBJ2-2
ASSSRQFRGAGELF	TRBV7-9	.	TRBJ2-2
ASSGGLAGISSYNEQF	TRBV11-1	TRBD2	TRBJ2-1
ASSRYRGQGNNEQF	TRBV18	TRBD1	TRBJ2-1
ASRSFGAGMGVQY	TRBV6-1	.	TRBJ2-7
ASSTRDRLYEQY	TRBV2	TRBD1	TRBJ2-7
AISKAANEKLF	TRBV10-3	.	TRBJ1-4
ASSPGQLSTDTQY	TRBV2	.	TRBJ2-3
ATSRDGGLSEAF	TRBV15	.	TRBJ1-1
SALTARNIQETQY	TRBV20-1	.	TRBJ2-5
ASSLLVFGELF	TRBV5-5	.	TRBJ2-2
ASRPGTSLPYEQY	TRBV27	.	TRBJ2-7
SVISEGGYDRGLNYDYT	TRBV29-1	TRBD1	TRBJ1-2
ASSGGNEQF	TRBV6-1	.	TRBJ2-1
ASSQVRGQGGQETQY	TRBV3-1	TRBD1	TRBJ2-5
STNPLTGEGETQY	TRBV29-1	.	TRBJ2-5
ASSEVGGNYQPQH	TRBV2	.	TRBJ1-5
ASSTPTSGGFYEQY	TRBV7-2	TRBD2	TRBJ2-7
ASSFGQASIQY	TRBV7-2	TRBD1	TRBJ2-4
ASSLQKLNEKLF	TRBV7-9	.	TRBJ1-4
ASSLVPVRGYT	TRBV7-2	.	TRBJ1-2
ASSQATGGPDNEQF	TRBV4-3	TRBD2	TRBJ2-1